The rows below give T cell receptor beta chains drawn from one sample of a study of blood T cells in healthy people across ages. MiXCR, applied by TCRdb to the 5' RACE reads, yields one record per CDR3 protein. Among approximately 690,000 distinct CDR3 sequences, around three fifths were seen once, and the ten largest hold about two fifths. Sequenced: blood. These receptors all come from a man aged 60-69 years in good health. Each CDR3 is given with its conserved first and last residue. The D gene is left open where the match is weak. Clone size appears in some rows only: once, few, many, or a class for an expanded clone.

cdr3_aa cdr3_nt d_call clone_size j_call cdr3_length v_call
CAVGGTSSGANVLTF TGTGCGGTGGGTGGGACGAGCTCTGGGGCCAACGTCCTGACTTTC . few TRBJ2-6 15 TRBV6-1
CSARQGGNSYNSPLHF TGCAGTGCTAGACAGGGGGGTAATTCCTATAATTCACCCCTCCACTTT TRBD1 . TRBJ1-6 16 TRBV20-1
CATSRVGDRGRETQYF TGTGCCACCAGCAGAGTGGGGGACAGAGGTCGGGAGACCCAGTACTTC TRBD1 few TRBJ2-5 16 TRBV15
CASSPPSTGYYEQYF TGTGCCAGCTCACCACCGTCTACAGGCTACTACGAGCAGTACTTC . . TRBJ2-7 15 TRBV18
CANGLGGETQYF TGTGCCAACGGGTTGGGCGGAGAGACCCAGTACTTC . . TRBJ2-5 12 TRBV6-4
CASSPTRDSHNEQYF TGTGCCAGCTCACCAACTAGAGACAGCCACAATGAGCAGTACTTC . . TRBJ2-7 15 TRBV18
CSVGGLSNTGELFF TGCAGCGTTGGGGGACTATCGAACACCGGGGAGCTGTTTTTT TRBD2 . TRBJ2-2 14 TRBV29-1
CASSSEGRWYRNTEAFF TGCGCCAGCAGCTCGGAGGGGAGATGGTATAGGAACACTGAAGCTTTCTTT . . TRBJ1-1 17 TRBV5-1
CASRGGLGMSPLHF TGTGCCAGCAGAGGGGGACTCGGCATGTCACCCCTCCACTTT . . TRBJ1-6 14 TRBV25-1
CASSDREGDEAFF TGTGCCAGCAGTGACCGGGAGGGAGATGAAGCTTTCTTT . . TRBJ1-1 13 TRBV6-4
CASSVQAQEAQYF TGTGCCAGCAGCGTTCAAGCCCAAGAGGCCCAGTACTTC . . TRBJ2-5 13 TRBV9
CASRPGQPGANVLTF TGTGCCAGCAGACCGGGACAACCTGGGGCCAACGTCCTGACTTTC . once TRBJ2-6 15 TRBV27
CATSDFRRLNQFF TGTGCCACCAGTGATTTTCGCAGACTAAATCAGTTCTTC . once TRBJ2-1 13 TRBV24-1
CASSHPTGPGGSNEQFF TGCGCCAGCAGCCACCCCACAGGGCCGGGGGGTAGCAATGAGCAGTTCTTC . . TRBJ2-1 17 TRBV4-1
CASSLGGISGIYTF TGTGCCAGCAGCTTAGGGGGGATATCGGGTATCTACACCTTC . . TRBJ1-2 14 TRBV7-9
CASSQQPRVYEQYF TGTGCCAGCAGTCAACAGCCGAGGGTCTACGAGCAGTACTTC . . TRBJ2-7 14 TRBV6-2/TRBV6-3
CASSLVFRTGYFYEQYF TGCGCCAGCAGCTTAGTCTTTAGGACAGGTTATTTCTACGAGCAGTACTTC TRBD1 . TRBJ2-7 17 TRBV11-2
CSVREGSGGAGDTQYF TGCAGTGTTAGAGAAGGAAGCGGGGGGGCAGGGGATACGCAGTATTTT TRBD2 . TRBJ2-3 16 TRBV20-1
CSATQGGNQPQHF TGCAGTGCTACTCAGGGGGGGAATCAGCCCCAGCATTTT TRBD1 . TRBJ1-5 13 TRBV20-1
CADGTSVYEQYF TGTGCCGACGGGACTAGCGTATACGAGCAGTACTTC TRBD2 . TRBJ2-7 12 TRBV10-3
CSVAPDSTDTQYF TGCAGCGTTGCCCCTGACAGCACAGATACGCAGTATTTT . . TRBJ2-3 13 TRBV29-1
CASSLDFRRGQETQYF TGTGCCAGCAGCTTAGACTTTCGCCGGGGGCAAGAGACCCAGTACTTC . . TRBJ2-5 16 TRBV7-2
CASGESRGAEDTQYF TGCGCCAGCGGTGAGTCCAGGGGGGCCGAAGATACGCAGTATTTT . . TRBJ2-3 15 TRBV10-2
CASSFSPDRASNEQFF TGCGCCAGCAGCTTCTCCCCGGACAGGGCCAGCAATGAGCAGTTCTTC TRBD1 . TRBJ2-1 16 TRBV5-1
CASSLVPTSGDANEQFF TGCGCCAGCAGCTTGGTGCCGACTAGCGGTGATGCCAATGAGCAGTTCTTC TRBD2 . TRBJ2-1 17 TRBV5-1
CASSQGTGVVYTF TGTGCCAGCAGCCAAGGGACAGGGGTTGTCTACACCTTC TRBD1 . TRBJ1-2 13 TRBV4-2
CSARRGDSYNEQFF TGCAGTGCTAGGCGGGGGGACTCCTACAATGAGCAGTTCTTC TRBD2 . TRBJ2-1 14 TRBV20-1
CATSDAPGQGYTDTQYF TGTGCCACCAGTGATGCCCCGGGACAGGGTTACACAGATACGCAGTATTTT TRBD1 . TRBJ2-3 17 TRBV24-1
CASGRTTYNEQFF TGTGCCAGCGGACGTACAACCTACAATGAGCAGTTCTTC . . TRBJ2-1 13 TRBV6-2/TRBV6-3
CASSPPGGPGELFF TGTGCCAGCAGTCCCCCAGGGGGCCCCGGGGAGCTGTTTTTT TRBD1 . TRBJ2-2 14 TRBV12-3/TRBV12-4
CASSYGGRAAFF TGTGCCAGCAGTTATGGGGGGCGCGCAGCTTTCTTT . . TRBJ1-1 12 TRBV6-6
CSVEKRTGGPYEQFF TGCAGCGTTGAAAAGCGGACAGGGGGCCCGTATGAGCAGTTCTTC TRBD1 . TRBJ2-1 15 TRBV29-1
CSAYTTGTGYREQYF TGCAGTGCTTACACAACCGGGACAGGGTATCGGGAGCAGTACTTC TRBD1 . TRBJ2-7 15 TRBV20-1
CASSRETGNEKLFF TGTGCCAGCAGTAGGGAGACAGGGAATGAAAAACTGTTTTTT TRBD1 . TRBJ1-4 14 TRBV28
CASSQEVNGGNEKLFF TGTGCCAGCAGCCAAGAGGTCAACGGGGGTAATGAAAAACTGTTTTTT . . TRBJ1-4 16 TRBV4-2
CASTRNSGANVLTF TGTGCCAGCACCCGTAACTCTGGGGCCAACGTCCTGACTTTC . . TRBJ2-6 14 TRBV7-9
CASSLEGGEAFF TGTGCCAGCAGCTTAGAAGGGGGGGAAGCTTTCTTT . few TRBJ1-1 12 TRBV5-1
CASSVVQRSEQYF TGTGCCAGCAGCGTTGTCCAGAGGAGTGAGCAGTACTTC . . TRBJ2-7 13 TRBV5-5
CAISEPTGLAGGGDTQYF TGTGCCATCAGTGAGCCCACGGGACTAGCGGGGGGAGGTGATACGCAGTATTTT TRBD2 . TRBJ2-3 18 TRBV10-3
CASSQGTLLDNEQFF TGCGCCAGCAGCCAGGGCACCCTGTTAGACAATGAGCAGTTCTTC . . TRBJ2-1 15 TRBV4-1